These 28 T cell receptor beta chains originate from one sample sequenced in a study of beta chain features in type 1 diabetes. The antigens these receptors bind are not known. Investigators reverse transcribed all isolated RNA, so they sequenced expressed TCRB transcripts. Clones were sequenced by immunoSEQ multiplex PCR, and TCRdb holds only the in-frame ones, with some missing. Here the sample spans 300,000 to 450,000 clones, roughly 13% being singletons. Study results and caveats: Type 1 diabetes patients showed a moderate but significant shortening of TCRB CDR3s in all four CD4+ subsets.

Sequencing was done on a sample of naive CD4+ T cells from blood. The receptors shown here come from a young woman with type 1 diabetes.

This clone was observed a few times. The V call is TRBV10-3, the J call TRBJ1-2; D is undetermined. CDR3 length equals 13 residues. Germline CDR1 and CDR2: ENHRY and SYGVKD. Trimming left V 3 bases short and J 4 bases short, with 9 bases between. The CDR3 region is CAISEGTVYGYTF. As DNA, the CDR3 is TGTGCCATCAGTGAAGGCACAGTCTATGGCTACACCTTC.

This rearrangement joins TRBV30 to TRBJ1-5, with no clear D. The V and J ends lost 0 bases and 7 bases respectively, with 10 bases between them. CDR3 length: 13 amino acids. Germline assignment: CDR1 GTSNPN and CDR2 SVGIG (reference sequence). The CDR3 region is CAWSVRGVQPQHF. As DNA, the CDR3 is TGTGCCTGGAGTGTACGAGGTGTGCAGCCCCAGCATTTT. The full variable domain, rest sourced from reference TRBV30 and TRBJ1-5, is SQTIHQWPATLVQPVGSPLSLECTVEGTSNPNLYWYRQAAGRGLQLLFYSVGIGQISSEVPQNLSASRPQDRQFILSSKKLLLSDSGFYLCAWSVRGVQPQHFGDGTRLSIL.

The rearrangement links TRBV25-1 to TRBJ2-7; the D is unclear. CDR3 length: 11 amino acids. CDR1 and CDR2 (germline): MGHDK, SYGVNS. Trimming pared 8 bases from V and 4 bases from J, leaving 9 bases between. This CDR3 is CASQVAYEQYF. The CDR3 region has the DNA TGTGCCAGCCAGGTGGCGTACGAGCAGTACTTC.

The table lists this clone with a few counts. V gene TRBV6-6 combines with J gene TRBJ1-2; unclear D gene. The germline V gene has CDR1 MNHNY and CDR2 SVGAGI (reference sequence). The CDR3 has 13 amino acids. The ends were cut back, 5 bases at V and 4 bases at J, with 11 bases in the middle. In nucleotides, the CDR3 is TGTGCCAGCAGTCCCCCCTACAGCTATGGCTACACCTTC. Protein: CASSPPYSYGYTF.

This clone was found a few times. The V gene is TRBV4-1, the J gene TRBJ2-7; 9 bases map to TRBD1. Germline V gives CDR1 MGHRA, CDR2 YSYEKL. Trimming removed 0 bases from V and 1 base from J; junction bases left unmatched: 4. This CDR3 comprises 16 residues. The CDR3 nucleotides read TGCGCCAGCAGCCAAGAGGGGACAGGGAGGTCCTACGAGCAGTACTTC. Translated, it gives CASSQEGTGRSYEQYF.

This clone has only a few counts. The CDR3 protein is CASSFRQGKLFF. Here the CDR3 DNA reads TGTGCCAGCAGCTTCCGGCAGGGGAAACTGTTTTTT. This rearrangement joins TRBV11-2 to TRBJ1-4, with a possible D match to TRBD1 (6 bases). The V gene's germline CDR1 is SGHAT and CDR2 FQNNGV. There are 12 residues in the CDR3. Trimming left V 3 bases short and J 11 bases short, with 10 bases between.

This clone occurred a few times. The chain carries TRBV4-3 and TRBJ2-5; D is possibly TRBD2 (5 bases). V lost 1 base and J 5 bases, leaving 11 bases between the germline ends. The germline gives CDR1 LGHNA, CDR2 YSLEER. This CDR3 spans 14 amino acids. The CDR3 here is CASSQAVRGETQYF. The CDR3 DNA reads as TGCGCCAGCAGCCAAGCCGTGCGCGGGGAGACCCAGTACTTC.

The chain couples TRBV28 to TRBJ1-5, with 8 bases fitting TRBD1. There are 16 residues in the CDR3. Unmatched junction bases numbered 11, after V lost 4 bases and J lost 6 bases. Germline loops: CDR1 MDHEN, CDR2 SYDVKM. CDR3 coding DNA: TGTGCCAGCAGTTCCAACCGTCAGGGGGCAGCTCAGCCCCAGCATTTT. It yields the protein CASSSNRQGAAQPQHF. Based on the CDR3 plus reference TRBV28 and TRBJ1-5, the full variable domain is DVKVTQSSRYLVKRTGEKVFLECVQDMDHENMFWYRQDPGLGLRLIYFSYDVKMKEKGDIPEGYSVSREKKERFSLILESASTNQTSMYLCASSSNRQGAAQPQHFGDGTRLSIL.

The CDR3 loop is CSVRTGGPGTQYF. The CDR3 nucleotides read TGCAGCGTTCGGACGGGAGGGCCTGGGACCCAGTACTTC. The chain links TRBV29-1 to TRBJ2-5, with TRBD2 matching 8 bases. CDR3 length equals 13 residues. Trimming at V came to 5 bases and at J to 7 bases, leaving 9 bases not matched to a gene. Per germline, CDR1 SQVTM and CDR2 ANQGSEA. The whole variable domain, remainder taken from reference TRBV29-1 and TRBJ2-5, is SAVISQKPSRDICQRGTSLTIQCQVDSQVTMMFWYRQQPGQSLTLIATANQGSEATYESGFVIDKFPISRPNLTFSTLTVSNMSPEDSSIYLCSVRTGGPGTQYFGPGTRLLVL.

This clone was found a few times. This chain connects TRBV5-4 to TRBJ2-5, with a possible D match to TRBD2 (5 bases). Germline-derived CDR1 and CDR2 are SGHNT and YYREEE (reference sequence). V lost 4 bases and J 3 bases, leaving 13 bases between the germline ends. The CDR3 runs to 14 residues. This CDR3 is CASSNGGTEETQYF. The CDR3, as DNA: TGTGCCAGCAGCAACGGAGGCACAGAAGAGACCCAGTACTTC.

A few counts support this clone. V and J are TRBV7-2 and TRBJ2-1, with 7 positions matching TRBD2. Germline lookup yields CDR1 SGHTA and CDR2 FQGNSA. The V segment lost 0 bases and the J segment 15 bases; nucleotides outside the gene matches: 8. The length of the CDR3 is 13 residues. Here the CDR3 reads CASSLAGGRGRFF. CDR3 DNA: TGTGCCAGCAGCTTAGCGGGAGGGCGCGGTAGGTTCTTC.

This clone has only a few counts. This chain uses TRBV2 with TRBJ2-7; D uncertain. V was trimmed by 6 bases and J by 3 bases, leaving 6 bases between them. This CDR3 has 11 amino acids. Germline assignment: CDR1 SNHLY and CDR2 FYNNEI. The CDR3 reads CASRWLYEQYF. CDR3 sequence (DNA): TGTGCCAGCAGGTGGCTCTACGAGCAGTACTTC.

The chain carries TRBV9 and TRBJ2-1, with D maybe TRBD2 (7 bases). Germline-derived CDR1 and CDR2 are SGDLS and YYNGEE. V lost 4 bases and J lost 8, with 13 bases in between. This CDR3 contains 13 residues. The CDR3 nucleotides read TGTGCCAGCAGCTACACAGGGAGGGATGAGCAGTTCTTC. Protein product: CASSYTGRDEQFF.

V usage is TRBV5-1 and J usage is TRBJ2-3; D remains unclear. Germline loops: CDR1 SGHRS, CDR2 YFSETQ. Trimming took 0 bases from V and 2 from J, leaving 7 bases between them. The CDR3 is made up of 14 amino acids. CDR3 nucleotide sequence: TGCGCCAGCAGCTTGGAGGAGAACACAGATACGCAGTATTTT. This encodes CASSLEENTDTQYF.

This clone has just a few counts. The rearrangement links TRBV6-6 to TRBJ2-7; TRBD2 aligns across 9 bases. Germline loops: CDR1 MNHNY, CDR2 SVGAGI (reference sequence). This CDR3 spans 15 amino acids. V shed 6 bases and J 3 bases; nucleotides not matched to a gene: 9. The CDR3 here is CASRSRGSGGYEQYF. CDR3 DNA: TGTGCCAGCAGATCCCGAGGTAGCGGGGGCTACGAGCAGTACTTC.

J is TRBJ1-1 and V is TRBV27; weak D call: TRBD1 (5 bases). V was cut by 2 bases and J by 1 base, with 11 bases left in between. The CDR3 totals 15 residues. From germline, CDR1 is MNHEY and CDR2 SMNVEV (reference sequence). The CDR3: CASSLVWGRNTEAFF. The CDR3 region has the DNA TGTGCCAGCAGTTTAGTCTGGGGCCGGAACACTGAAGCTTTCTTT.

V gene TRBV7-9 combines with J gene TRBJ2-2; possibly TRBD2 for D (5 bases). In germline, CDR1 is SEHNR, CDR2 FQNEAQ (reference sequence). This CDR3 is 15 amino acids long. The germline V and J ends were trimmed by 2 bases and 7 bases, with 14 bases remaining between them. CDR3 in amino acids: CASSLSGPNGGELFF. The CDR3 DNA sequence: TGTGCCAGCAGCTTAAGCGGCCCCAACGGCGGGGAGCTGTTTTTT.

There are a few counts of this clone. This chain joins TRBV11-2 and TRBJ2-7; tentatively, D is TRBD2 (5 bases). Between the trimmed V and J ends, which lost 1 base and 3 bases, there was a span of 10 bases. CDR3 length: 14 amino acids. CDR1 SGHAT and CDR2 FQNNGV come from the germline V gene. CDR3 residues: CASSLVAGNYEQYF. CDR3 in DNA: TGTGCCAGCAGCTTAGTAGCCGGGAACTACGAGCAGTACTTC. The complete variable domain, with remaining parts taken from reference TRBV11-2 and TRBJ2-7, reads EAGVAQSPRYKIIEKRQSVAFWCNPISGHATLYWYQQILGQGPKLLIQFQNNGVVDDSQLPKDRFSAERLKGVDSTLKIQPAKLEDSAVYLCASSLVAGNYEQYFGPGTRLTVT.

This sequence joins TRBV7-9 and TRBJ1-5, with D possibly TRBD1 on 5 matching bases. Trimming shortened V by 4 bases and J by 0 bases, and 19 bases separated the two germline ends. Looked up from germline, CDR1 is SEHNR and CDR2 is FQNEAQ (reference sequence). The CDR3 is 18 residues long. DNA of the CDR3: TGTGCCAGCAGCTGGGGAAGCGGGACCTCTTATAGCAATCAGCCCCAGCATTTT. It is translated as CASSWGSGTSYSNQPQHF.

The chain joins TRBV10-3 to TRBJ2-5, with 12 bases identical to TRBD1. The CDR3 consists of 14 residues. CDR1 is ENHRY, CDR2 SYGVKD, per germline. The trim removed 10 bases at V and 5 bases at J, leaving 8 bases unmatched. CDR3 coding DNA: TGTGCCACCCTGGGACAGGGGGCTTGGGAGACCCAGTACTTC. This encodes CATLGQGAWETQYF.

This clone has just a few counts. The chain uses TRBV4-3 and TRBJ2-7; tentatively, D is TRBD2 (6 bases). The germline V gene has CDR1 LGHNA and CDR2 YSLEER. The CDR3 runs to 15 residues. Trimming shortened V by 8 bases and J by 4 bases, and 21 bases separated the two germline ends. The DNA for the CDR3 is TGCGCCAGCGCCAAGGGGCGGGACCCCCTTTACGAGCAGTACTTC. It codes for CASAKGRDPLYEQYF.

This clone has just a few counts. J is TRBJ2-2 and V is TRBV11-3; 7 nucleotides match TRBD2. With V trimmed by 5 bases and J by 6 bases, 6 bases remained unmatched. CDR1 is SGHNT and CDR2 is YENEEA in the germline V gene. This CDR3 has 14 residues. CDR3 sequence: CASSLGLVAGELFF. The CDR3 nucleotides are TGTGCCAGCAGCCTAGGACTAGTGGCCGGGGAGCTGTTTTTT. Filled out from reference TRBV11-3 and TRBJ2-2, the complete variable domain reads EAGVVQSPRYKIIEKKQPVAFWCNPISGHNTLYWYLQNLGQGPELLIRYENEEAVDDSQLPKDRFSAERLKGVDSTLKIQPAELGDSAVYLCASSLGLVAGELFFGEGSRLTVL.

The rearrangement uses TRBV25-1 and TRBJ1-1, with TRBD1 matching 11 bases. Trimming removed 6 bases from V and 3 bases from J; junction bases left unmatched: 6. The CDR3 contains 15 residues. Looked up from germline, CDR1 is MGHDK and CDR2 is SYGVNS. The CDR3 DNA follows: TGTGCCAGCAGAGGACAGGGGGCTCGGGACACTGAAGCTTTCTTT. Its protein product is CASRGQGARDTEAFF.

This clone occurred a few times. Other DNA sequences in this specimen translate into the identical CDR3. The rearrangement links TRBV18 to TRBJ2-7; 10 bases are shared with TRBD2. The germline V gene encodes CDR1 KGHSH and CDR2 LQKENI. V lost 0 bases and J lost 1; bases outside the gene matches: 0. The CDR3 sequence is 15 residues long. Here the CDR3 reads CASSPPSGGSYEQYF. CDR3 coding DNA: TGTGCCAGCTCACCACCTAGCGGGGGGTCCTACGAGCAGTACTTC. Based on the CDR3 plus reference TRBV18 and TRBJ2-7, the full variable domain is NAGVMQNPRHLVRRRGQEARLRCSPMKGHSHVYWYRQLPEEGLKFMVYLQKENIIDESGMPKERFSAEFPKEGPSILRIQQVVRGDSAAYFCASSPPSGGSYEQYFGPGTRLTVT.

This chain uses TRBV18 with TRBJ1-5, with D maybe TRBD1 (6 bases). Looked up from germline, CDR1 is KGHSH and CDR2 is LQKENI. The CDR3 sequence is 17 residues long. Trimming stripped 6 bases from V and 3 bases from J, with 21 bases between. The CDR3, as DNA: TGTGCCAGCTCGGAACGGGCCCTAGGGGGAAACAATCAGCCCCAGCATTTT. As protein: CASSERALGGNNQPQHF.

This clone occurred a few times. The CDR3 reads CASSSQGTYEQYF. DNA of the CDR3: TGCGCCAGCAGCTCGCAGGGGACCTACGAGCAGTACTTC. The chain joins TRBV5-1 to TRBJ2-7; weak D call: TRBD1 (6 bases). The CDR3 sequence is 13 residues long. Germline V gene sequence: CDR1 SGHRS, CDR2 YFSETQ. Trimming removed 3 bases from V and 2 bases from J, with 9 bases in between.

DNA of the CDR3: TGCAGCGTTGAACCCCAGGGGAACACTGAAGCTTTCTTT. Protein sequence: CSVEPQGNTEAFF. The V call is TRBV29-1, the J call TRBJ1-1, with D perhaps TRBD1 (5 bases). CDR1 and CDR2 from the germline V gene are SQVTM and ANQGSEA. V lost 2 bases and J lost 1, with 8 bases in between. The CDR3 has 13 residues.

The rearrangement joins TRBV19 to TRBJ1-1; a possible D gene is TRBD1 (6 bases). Germline loops: CDR1 LNHDA, CDR2 SQIVND (reference sequence). V gave up 5 bases and J gave up 7 bases, with 11 bases separating them. The CDR3 is 12 amino acids. The CDR3 nucleotides are TGTGCCAGTAGTCAAGACAGGCTTGAAGCTTTCTTT. It translates to CASSQDRLEAFF.